What follows are 15 T cell receptor beta chains derived from one specimen sequenced in a study of cytomegalovirus exposure and HLA in healthy donors. PCR involved 60 Vbeta and 13 Jbeta primers. Here immunoSEQ multiplex PCR was the method, and the copy in TCRdb shows in-frame clones only, minus some. The sample lists roughly 220,000 clones, under 80% occurring once. Input material: PBMCs. These TCRs come from a young woman in good health and CMV-seronegative.

This chain links TRBV7-9 with TRBJ2-1; 8 bases line up with TRBD1. Germline trimming cut 5 bases from V and 11 bases from J; bases unmatched to any gene: 14. The CDR3 runs 15 residues. From germline, CDR1 is SEHNR and CDR2 FQNEAQ (reference sequence). CDR3 in DNA: TGTGCCAGCAGCCCAGACGGACAGGGTTTGGTTAAGCAGTTCTTC. Translated, it gives CASSPDGQGLVKQFF.

In this sample, this clone turned up a few times. The V gene is TRBV6-4, the J gene TRBJ2-4, with 9 bases aligning to TRBD1. The germline gives CDR1 MRHNA, CDR2 SNTAGT. Trimming removed 5 bases from V and 0 bases from J; junction bases left unmatched: 8. CDR3 length: 17 residues. CDR3: CASSHLTGGPAKNIQYF. The CDR3 DNA follows: TGTGCCAGCAGTCACCTCACAGGGGGCCCAGCCAAAAACATTCAGTACTTC.

The chain links TRBV30 to TRBJ2-1, with 10 positions matching TRBD2. Germline V gives CDR1 GTSNPN, CDR2 SVGIG (reference sequence). This CDR3 comprises 18 residues. J was trimmed by 0 bases and V by 4 bases; bases with no gene match: 12. The CDR3, as DNA: TGTGCCTGGATTGGGGACCGAAGGACTAGCGGCTCCTACAATGAGCAGTTCTTC. Protein product: CAWIGDRRTSGSYNEQFF.

This clone was recorded a few times. The final CDR3 position lacks the conserved phenylalanine or tryptophan, pointing to a likely read error. The CDR3 spells CAWSTPQGNQPQHL. CDR3 in DNA: TGTGCCTGGAGTACACCCCAGGGGAATCAGCCCCAGCATTTG. The V gene is TRBV30, the J gene TRBJ1-5, with a possible D match to TRBD1 (6 bases). Germline CDR1 reads GTSNPN; CDR2 reads SVGIG (reference sequence). The V and J ends lost 2 bases and 4 bases respectively, with 12 bases between them. This CDR3 has 14 amino acids.

The chain combines TRBV29-1 with TRBJ1-1, with a weak D call TRBD1 (6 bases). V gave up 6 bases and J gave up 1 base, with 15 bases separating them. This CDR3 has 14 amino acids. The V gene's germline CDR1 is SQVTM and CDR2 ANQGSEA. CDR3 nucleotides: TGCAGCGTGGCAGGGGCTCCTCGGAACACTGAAGCTTTCTTT. This sequence encodes CSVAGAPRNTEAFF.

The chain uses TRBV29-1 and TRBJ1-1, with TRBD1 identical over 7 bases. After removal of 7 bases from V and 5 bases from J, the junction contained 7 bases not matched to a gene. This CDR3 spans 12 amino acids. Germline V CDR1 and CDR2: SQVTM, ANQGSEA. This chain's CDR3 is CSALPGGTEAFF. The CDR3 DNA sequence: TGCAGCGCTCTACCAGGGGGTACTGAAGCTTTCTTT.

This clone appeared once. This chain joins TRBV6-5 and TRBJ1-5, with TRBD1 matching over 8 bases. CDR3 length: 15 residues. The V and J ends lost 6 bases and 0 bases, in that order; junction bases with no gene match: 4. Germline CDR1 is MNHEY and CDR2 is SVGAGI. The CDR3: CASSPDRDSNQPQHF. The CDR3, as DNA: TGTGCCAGCAGCCCGGACAGGGATAGCAATCAGCCCCAGCATTTT.

This clone was observed a single time. The chain combines TRBV30 with TRBJ1-2, with 9 bases fitting TRBD1. The CDR3 is 13 amino acids. Germline CDR1 is GTSNPN and CDR2 is SVGIG (reference sequence). V gave up 3 bases and J gave up 8 bases; unmatched junction bases: 7. The CDR3 DNA follows: TGTGCCTGGAGCCCGGACAGGGGAGAAGGCTACACCTTC. Amino acid sequence: CAWSPDRGEGYTF.

CDR3 in amino acids: CASSYRDRDPYNSPLHF. The CDR3, as DNA: TGTGCCAGCAGTTACAGGGACAGGGATCCTTATAATTCACCCCTCCACTTT. V gene TRBV6-7 combines with J gene TRBJ1-6; 9 nucleotides match TRBD1. TRBV6-7 qualifies as an ORF whose function is uncertain. This CDR3 region has 17 residues. Trimming removed 2 bases from V and 4 bases from J; junction bases left unmatched: 6.

The chain combines TRBV7-8 with TRBJ1-1; D gene uncertain. The CDR3 runs to 16 residues. V lost 3 bases and J 0 bases, leaving 14 bases between the germline ends. Per germline, CDR1 SGHVS and CDR2 FQNEAQ. The CDR3 loop reads CASSFSGSQMNTEAFF. CDR3 DNA: TGTGCCAGCAGCTTTTCGGGGTCACAAATGAACACTGAAGCTTTCTTT.

The chain carries TRBV30 and TRBJ1-2, with TRBD1 as a possible D gene (6 bases). The V and J ends lost 0 bases and 3 bases respectively, with 14 bases between them. Germline V lookup: CDR1 GTSNPN, CDR2 SVGIG (reference sequence). CDR3 size: 15 residues. This CDR3 is CAWSVGKGHDYGYTF. The CDR3 bases are TGTGCCTGGAGTGTAGGGAAGGGACACGACTATGGCTACACCTTC.

Comments on this clone: At one of its ends the junction is not consistent with the germline gene, which may arise from a read error. This sample also contains other DNA sequences that code for the same CDR3. This rearrangement joins TRBV30 to TRBJ1-1; D is perhaps TRBD1 (6 bases). The V gene's germline CDR1 is GTSNPN and CDR2 SVGIG (reference sequence). The CDR3 totals 13 residues. CDR3 sequence: CAWKGRGNTEAFF. For the CDR3, the DNA is TGCGCCTGGAAGGGCAGGGGGAACACTGAAGCTTTCTTT.

The V call is TRBV5-1, the J call TRBJ2-3, with 7 bases that match TRBD1. The trim removed 2 bases at V and 0 bases at J, leaving 3 bases unmatched. The CDR3 runs to 15 residues. Germline values: CDR1 SGHRS, CDR2 YFSETQ. The CDR3 DNA follows: TGCGCCAGCAGCTTCGGACAGGCTAGCACAGATACGCAGTATTTT. This translates into CASSFGQASTDTQYF. The whole variable domain, remainder taken from reference TRBV5-1 and TRBJ2-3, is KAGVTQTPRYLIKTRGQQVTLSCSPISGHRSVSWYQQTPGQGLQFLFEYFSETQRNKGNFPGRFSGRQFSNSRSEMNVSTLELGDSALYLCASSFGQASTDTQYFGPGTRLTVL.

The chain carries TRBV13 and TRBJ2-3; the match to TRBD1 covers 10 bases. Germline lookup yields CDR1 PRHDT and CDR2 FYEKMQ (reference sequence). V lost 6 bases, J lost 4 bases, and 7 bases stayed unmatched. The CDR3 loop spans 15 amino acids. For the CDR3, the DNA is TGTGCCAGCAGTGTATGGGACAGGGGTGCAGATACGCAGTATTTT. It codes for CASSVWDRGADTQYF.

CDR3 region: CASSLAPLRGGQDTQYF. For the CDR3, the DNA is TGTGCCAGCAGCTTAGCCCCGTTGAGGGGGGGCCAAGATACGCAGTATTTT. This sequence joins TRBV7-6 and TRBJ2-3; D is perhaps TRBD2 (7 bases). CDR1 is SGHVS, CDR2 FNYEAQ, per germline. With 0 bases removed from V and 5 bases from J, the gap between germline ends came to 18 bases. The CDR3 sequence is 17 residues long.